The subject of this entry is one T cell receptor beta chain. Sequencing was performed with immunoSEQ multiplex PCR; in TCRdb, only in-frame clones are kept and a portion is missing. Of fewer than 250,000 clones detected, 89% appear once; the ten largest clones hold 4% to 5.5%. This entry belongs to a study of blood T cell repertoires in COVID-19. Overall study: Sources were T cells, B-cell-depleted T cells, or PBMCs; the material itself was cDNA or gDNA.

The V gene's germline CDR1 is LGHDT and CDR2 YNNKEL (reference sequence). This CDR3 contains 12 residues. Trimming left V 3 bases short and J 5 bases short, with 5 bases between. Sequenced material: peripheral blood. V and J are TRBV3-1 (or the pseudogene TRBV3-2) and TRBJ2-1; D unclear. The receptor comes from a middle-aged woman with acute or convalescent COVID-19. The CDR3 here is CASSHLHNEQFF. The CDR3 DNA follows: TGTGCCAGCAGCCACCTCCACAATGAGCAGTTCTTC.